A single sample gave rise to the 17 T cell receptor beta chains below, sequenced in a study of blood T cell repertoires in COVID-19. This table comes from immunoSEQ multiplex PCR, and its TCRdb copy is limited to in-frame clones, with some not included. Among more than 300,000 clones listed, around 84% were seen once. The specimen sequenced was PBMCs or T cells enriched from blood (not recorded which). The receptors were gathered from a woman under 30 who had recovered from COVID-19.

The chain couples TRBV4-2 to TRBJ2-7; the match to TRBD2 covers 7 bases. V dropped 4 bases and J dropped 7; count of bases not matched to a gene: 13. In germline, CDR1 is LGHNA, CDR2 YNFKEQ. This CDR3 spans 15 amino acids. The CDR3 is CASSPERLALKEQYF. Here the CDR3 DNA reads TGTGCCAGCAGCCCAGAACGACTAGCTCTTAAGGAGCAGTACTTC.

This clone was found once. The gene calls are TRBV4-1 and TRBJ2-3; TRBD2 aligns across 9 bases. The CDR3 has 16 amino acids. Germline assignment: CDR1 MGHRA and CDR2 YSYEKL. Trimming removed 4 bases from V and 4 bases from J; junction bases left unmatched: 9. This CDR3 reads CASSPLAGINPDTQYF. In DNA, the CDR3 is TGCGCCAGCAGCCCGCTAGCGGGAATTAATCCAGATACGCAGTATTTT.

The chain has TRBV6-1 and TRBJ1-3; D is uncertain. V was cut by 1 base and J by 1 base, with 8 bases left in between. This CDR3 spans 15 amino acids. In germline, CDR1 is MNHNS, CDR2 SASEGT. Here the CDR3 reads CASSEEAGSGNTIYF. The CDR3 nucleotides read TGTGCCAGCAGTGAAGAGGCAGGATCTGGAAACACCATATATTTT.

This clone was observed a single time. The V gene is TRBV6-5, the J gene TRBJ1-2; a weak D match, TRBD1 (5 bases). This CDR3 region has 14 residues. CDR1 MNHEY and CDR2 SVGAGI come from the germline V gene. V lost 2 bases to trimming and J lost 4 bases, with 11 bases between them. The CDR3 DNA is TGTGCCAGCAGTTACGCAGGGTGGGCCTATGGCTACACCTTC. Translation: CASSYAGWAYGYTF.

This chain connects TRBV5-3 to TRBJ1-5; D is unclear. TRBV5-3 is labeled an ORF, and its function is uncertain. V was pared by 4 bases and J by 0 bases, with 14 bases between. CDR3 length: 16 residues. CDR3 sequence: CARSRRAVYSNQPQHF. In DNA, the CDR3 is TGTGCCAGAAGCCGCAGAGCGGTTTATAGCAATCAGCCCCAGCATTTT.

The genes are TRBV5-8 and TRBJ2-7; TRBD2 aligns across 11 bases. This CDR3 has 15 residues. J was trimmed by 2 bases and V by 4 bases; bases with no gene match: 5. The germline V gene encodes CDR1 SGHTS and CDR2 YDEGEE. CDR3 in amino acids: CASSRTSGRAYEQYF. CDR3 coding DNA: TGTGCCAGCAGCCGAACTAGCGGGAGAGCCTACGAGCAGTACTTC.

The rearrangement uses TRBV9 and TRBJ2-2; D not resolved. The CDR3 sequence is 14 residues long. V was trimmed by 0 bases and J by 4 bases, leaving 7 bases between them. The germline CDR1 and CDR2 sequences are SGDLS and YYNGEE. Written as DNA, the CDR3 is TGTGCCAGCAGCGTAGTTCAGTTCACCGGGGAGCTGTTTTTT. Residues: CASSVVQFTGELFF.

The V call is TRBV30, the J call TRBJ1-6; possible D gene TRBD1, 6 bases. This CDR3 contains 14 residues. Trimming left V 5 bases short and J 10 bases short, with 18 bases between. CDR1 GTSNPN and CDR2 SVGIG come from the germline V gene (reference sequence). The CDR3, as DNA: TGTGCCTGGGGTGGCTGGGCGAGGGGGTCACCCCTCCACTTT. Translated: CAWGGWARGSPLHF.

This chain connects TRBV5-1 to TRBJ2-5; 10 nucleotides align to TRBD2. Germline values: CDR1 SGHRS, CDR2 YFSETQ. Unmatched junction bases numbered 7, after V lost 2 bases and J lost 6 bases. The CDR3 runs to 15 residues. DNA for the CDR3: TGCGCCAGCAGCTTAGCGGGGGGGCCCGGGAAGACCCAGTACTTC. This codes for CASSLAGGPGKTQYF.

This rearrangement joins TRBV7-9 to TRBJ1-1, with D uncertain. With 4 bases removed from V and 9 bases from J, the gap between germline ends came to 15 bases. Per the germline V gene, CDR1 is SEHNR and CDR2 is FQNEAQ (reference sequence). The CDR3 runs 13 residues. In DNA, the CDR3 is TGTGCCAGCAGCTCCCGCGGGAGGGTAAAAGCTTTCTTT. Translated, it gives CASSSRGRVKAFF.

This chain connects TRBV24-1 to TRBJ1-5; D is ambiguous. This CDR3 is built from 12 residues. V lost 9 bases and J 9 bases, leaving 14 bases between the germline ends. Germline V lookup: CDR1 KGHDR, CDR2 SFDVKD. Written as DNA, the CDR3 is TGTGCCACCTCCGACGGCCTAGGGCCCCAGCATTTT. This sequence encodes CATSDGLGPQHF.

This chain uses TRBV18 with TRBJ2-7, with D maybe TRBD2 (5 bases). V lost 4 bases and J lost 1, with 14 bases in between. Looked up from germline, CDR1 is KGHSH and CDR2 is LQKENI. The CDR3 runs to 15 residues. The CDR3 loop is CASSLPRTDSYEQYF. Written as DNA, the CDR3 is TGTGCCAGCTCACTACCACGGACTGATTCCTACGAGCAGTACTTC.

This clone was counted a few times. The chain employs TRBV18 and TRBJ1-1, with D hard to call. The CDR3 consists of 16 residues. Trimming pared 0 bases from V and 1 base from J, leaving 12 bases between. From germline, CDR1 is KGHSH and CDR2 LQKENI. CDR3 nucleotides: TGTGCCAGCTCACCACCGGCCGGGGTCCCGAACACTGAAGCTTTCTTT. Translating it yields CASSPPAGVPNTEAFF.

This clone was seen a single time. V and J are TRBV11-3 and TRBJ1-3; the D gene is possibly TRBD1 (6 bases). Germline V lookup: CDR1 SGHNT, CDR2 YENEEA. V lost 1 base, J lost 4 bases, and 14 bases lay in between. This CDR3 is built from 16 residues. In nucleotides, the CDR3 is TGTGCCAGCAGCTTAGGCCCAGGGGTATCCGGAAACACCATATATTTT. It specifies CASSLGPGVSGNTIYF.

As to this clone: In the same sample, other DNA sequences code for this CDR3. The chain is built from TRBV27 and TRBJ2-7, with 12 bases aligning to TRBD1. The CDR3 is 14 amino acids. Trimming at V came to 6 bases and at J to 4 bases, leaving 4 bases not matched to a gene. The germline gives CDR1 MNHEY, CDR2 SMNVEV (reference sequence). Here the CDR3 DNA reads TGTGCCAGCAGCCCGGGACAGGGGGCATACGAGCAGTACTTC. It yields the protein CASSPGQGAYEQYF.

The chain links TRBV20-1 to TRBJ2-7; TRBD2 aligns across 14 bases. Germline CDR1 is DFQATT and CDR2 is SNEGSKA (reference sequence). The CDR3 consists of 15 residues. V shed 6 bases and J 4 bases; nucleotides not matched to a gene: 8. CDR3: CSASLRLAGGYEQYF. CDR3 sequence (DNA): TGCAGTGCGAGTTTAAGACTAGCGGGAGGGTACGAGCAGTACTTC.

The rearrangement uses TRBV9 and TRBJ2-5, with 8 bases lining up with TRBD2. With 0 bases clipped from V and 5 bases from J, the junction kept 6 bases outside the gene matches. Per germline, CDR1 SGDLS and CDR2 YYNGEE. This CDR3 spans 15 amino acids. The CDR3 coding sequence is TGTGCCAGCAGCGTAGGTAATTCGGGAGGGGAGACCCAGTACTTC. It codes for CASSVGNSGGETQYF.